This paragraph reports one T cell receptor beta chain. This entry belongs to a study of shared clonotypes between healthy human individuals. Some clones are missing from TCRdb's copy, which holds only in-frame ones; the method was immunoSEQ multiplex PCR. The sample carries approximately 2.5 million clones, more than 80% recorded once. The ends lost 5 bases at V and 7 bases at J; junction bases unmatched: 3. The CDR3 covers 12 residues. Per germline, CDR1 SEHNR and CDR2 FQNEAQ (reference sequence). The chain employs TRBV7-9 and TRBJ1-1; the match to TRBD1 covers 8 bases. The sample taken for sequencing was naive CD4+ T cells sorted from blood. Documented subset: CD45RA+ positively selected. The TCR sequence derives from a man in his late teens or twenties in good health. CDR3 in DNA: TGTGCCAGCAGCGGACAGGGACATGAAGCTTTCTTT. Translated, it gives CASSGQGHEAFF.